Following are 19 T cell receptor beta chains from one sample sequenced in a study of CD8 T cells in ankylosing spondylitis. Study-wide results and limits: About 8 highly homologous variants made up a TCR beta motif, and this motif appeared characteristic of ankylosing spondylitis blood.

No cognate antigen is known for these TCRs. TCRdb called the 5' RACE reads again in MiXCR, with one record for every CDR3 protein. The data contain about 460,000 distinct CDR3 sequences, over 4% of them singletons. The sample taken for sequencing was blood, either unsorted or a sorted T cell fraction (not recorded which). Receptors were obtained from a male donor with ankylosing spondylitis.

This clonotype was seen at least ten times. The gene calls are TRBV24-1 and TRBJ2-5; TRBD1 matches 9 bases. Trimming removed 5 bases from V and 5 bases from J; junction bases left unmatched: 8. The germline gives CDR1 KGHDR, CDR2 SFDVKD. This CDR3 is 15 amino acids long. CDR3 nucleotides: TGTGCCACCAGTGTCGCCGGGACAGGGTCGGAGACCCAGTACTTC. Translating it yields CATSVAGTGSETQYF.

This clonotype was recorded at least ten times. The gene calls are TRBV11-2 and TRBJ2-7; 14 bases fit TRBD2. Germline V gene sequence: CDR1 SGHAT, CDR2 FQNNGV. The CDR3 sequence is 18 residues long. The ends lost 5 bases at V and 0 bases at J; junction bases unmatched: 9. The CDR3 loop is CASSHYGTSGGSSYEQYF. DNA of the CDR3: TGTGCCAGCAGCCATTACGGGACTAGCGGGGGTTCCTCCTACGAGCAGTACTTC.

The table lists this clonotype with many counts. The chain links TRBV5-1 to TRBJ2-5, with 12 bases fitting TRBD2. V was clipped by 4 bases and J by 1 base; unmatched bases: 5. The CDR3 runs to 16 residues. The germline gives CDR1 SGHRS, CDR2 YFSETQ. The CDR3 coding sequence is TGCGCCAGCAGCCTCCTAGCGGGGGGGCCCCAAGAGACCCAGTACTTC. Protein: CASSLLAGGPQETQYF.

This clonotype has a count of ten or more. The chain joins TRBV12-3 or TRBV12-4 to TRBJ2-5, with D perhaps being TRBD1 or TRBD2 (6 bases each). The CDR3 runs to 15 residues. Between the trimmed V and J ends, which lost 3 bases and 5 bases, there was a span of 16 bases. In DNA, the CDR3 is TGTGCCAGCAGTTTCGAGGGGGGATCCTGGGAGACCCAGTACTTC. Its translation: CASSFEGGSWETQYF.

The sample holds many counts of this clonotype. The genes are TRBV20-1 and TRBJ2-7, with TRBD1 matching 7 bases. V dropped 2 bases and J dropped 1; count of bases not matched to a gene: 8. This CDR3 is built from 15 residues. Per the germline V gene, CDR1 is DFQATT and CDR2 is SNEGSKA (reference sequence). Here the CDR3 reads CSARRLDRYSYEQYF. For the CDR3, the DNA is TGCAGTGCTAGACGTTTGGACAGGTATTCCTACGAGCAGTACTTC.

The table lists this clonotype with many counts. The chain employs TRBV12-3 or TRBV12-4 and TRBJ2-3; 8 nucleotides align to TRBD2. The CDR3 has 18 amino acids. Unmatched junction bases numbered 13, after V lost 5 bases and J lost 0 bases. Here the CDR3 DNA reads TGTGCCAGCAGTCCTGACGCCCTAGCGGGTTCTAGCACAGATACGCAGTATTTT. It translates to CASSPDALAGSSTDTQYF.

This clonotype was detected ten times or more. This rearrangement joins TRBV7-2 to TRBJ2-3; D call uncertain. V was clipped by 1 base and J by 5 bases, with 13 bases between them. Germline V gene lookup returns CDR1 SGHTA and CDR2 FQGNSA. This CDR3 has 15 amino acids. CDR3 nucleotide sequence: TGTGCCAGCAGCTTAGTTGGAGTAGCCTTAGATACGCAGTATTTT. It yields the protein CASSLVGVALDTQYF.

This clonotype occurred many times. The V gene is TRBV5-1, the J gene TRBJ1-2; TRBD1 aligns across 7 bases. Germline loops: CDR1 SGHRS, CDR2 YFSETQ. With V trimmed by 1 base and J by 8 bases, 5 bases remained unmatched. This CDR3 is built from 13 residues. This chain's CDR3 is CASSLSGGSGYTF. As DNA, the CDR3 is TGCGCCAGCAGCTTGTCAGGGGGAAGCGGCTACACCTTC.

This clonotype was seen ten or more times. The rearrangement joins TRBV7-8 to TRBJ1-5; D call uncertain. Germline V lookup: CDR1 SGHVS, CDR2 FQNEAQ. This CDR3 contains 14 residues. The V gene lost 7 bases and the J gene lost 3 bases, with 13 bases spanning the gap. DNA for the CDR3: TGTGCCAGCACCTCTATAGATTTCAATCAGCCCCAGCATTTT. Its protein is CASTSIDFNQPQHF.

This clonotype was seen many times. The CDR3 loop is CSAPGVADKTLSTDTQYF. CDR3 DNA: TGCAGTGCTCCGGGCGTAGCAGATAAAACCCTTAGCACAGATACGCAGTATTTT. This rearrangement joins TRBV20-1 to TRBJ2-3; D remains unclear. The germline gives CDR1 DFQATT, CDR2 SNEGSKA (reference sequence). The CDR3 runs to 18 residues. Trimming shortened V by 5 bases and J by 0 bases, and 24 bases separated the two germline ends.

This clonotype has a count of ten or more. The J gene is TRBJ2-5, the V gene TRBV7-9; 7 nucleotides agree with TRBD2. The CDR3 consists of 16 residues. The J segment lost 8 bases and the V segment lost 4 bases, leaving 16 bases of the junction unmatched. Germline assignment: CDR1 SEHNR and CDR2 FQNEAQ (reference sequence). Here the CDR3 DNA reads TGTGCCAGCAGCTCAGGGACTAACCCCACAAGAGAAACCCAGTACTTC. It codes for CASSSGTNPTRETQYF.

The J gene is TRBJ2-1, the V gene TRBV5-1; D is ambiguous. The germline V and J ends were trimmed by 0 bases and 9 bases, with 10 bases remaining between them. The CDR3 has 13 amino acids. Per the germline V gene, CDR1 is SGHRS and CDR2 is YFSETQ. The DNA of the CDR3 is TGCGCCAGCAGCTTGGAGGTAGTTATTGAGCAGTTCTTC. It translates to CASSLEVVIEQFF.

This clonotype appeared many times. The chain uses TRBV6-5 and TRBJ1-4; D is unresolved. V lost 2 bases and J 3 bases, leaving 7 bases between the germline ends. The CDR3 extends over 14 amino acids. CDR1 and CDR2 from the germline V gene are MNHEY and SVGAGI. As DNA, the CDR3 is TGTGCCAGCAGTTACCGTATGGCTAATGAAAAACTGTTTTTT. Translation: CASSYRMANEKLFF.

Concerning this clonotype itself: A much larger clone sits a single nucleotide away, making a read error possible. The chain uses TRBV11-3 and TRBJ2-2, with 9 positions matching TRBD1. The junction had 2 bases not matched to a gene; V was cut back by 5 bases and J by 1 base. The CDR3 extends over 15 amino acids. Per the germline V gene, CDR1 is SGHNT and CDR2 is YENEEA. CDR3 loop: CASSKGQGNTGELFF. In DNA form, the CDR3 reads TGTGCCAGCAGCAAGGGACAGGGGAACACCGGGGAGCTGTTTTTT.

This clonotype was observed many times. The V call is TRBV5-1, the J call TRBJ2-7; 9 bases agree with TRBD1. Germline assignment: CDR1 SGHRS and CDR2 YFSETQ. V lost 4 bases to trimming and J lost 3 bases; unmatched junction nucleotides: 8. The CDR3 has 15 residues. The CDR3 coding sequence is TGCGCCAGCAGCATGGGGACAGGGACAAACTACGAGCAGTACTTC. Translating gives CASSMGTGTNYEQYF. Full variable domain (remainder filled in from reference TRBV5-1 and TRBJ2-7): KAGVTQTPRYLIKTRGQQVTLSCSPISGHRSVSWYQQTPGQGLQFLFEYFSETQRNKGNFPGRFSGRQFSNSRSEMNVSTLELGDSALYLCASSMGTGTNYEQYFGPGTRLTVT.

This clonotype came up many times. The chain uses TRBV11-2 and TRBJ2-7; the D gene is possibly TRBD1 (5 bases). This CDR3 contains 13 residues. V shed 5 bases and J shed 6 bases, with 14 bases lying between them. Germline CDR1 and CDR2: SGHAT and FQNNGV. This CDR3 reads CASSLDIGAEQYF. The CDR3 DNA sequence: TGTGCCAGCAGCCTGGACATTGGTGCCGAGCAGTACTTC.

With regard to this clonotype: A read error may explain this, as a much larger clone is one base away. The V and J genes are TRBV20-1 and TRBJ2-4, with D tentatively TRBD2 (6 bases). Germline assignment: CDR1 DFQATT and CDR2 SNEGSKA (reference sequence). Trimming took 0 bases from V and 3 from J, leaving 12 bases between them. The CDR3 sequence is 15 residues long. CDR3 coding DNA: TGCAGTGCTAGAGACGGGCCGACTAGCAAAAACATTCAGTACTTC. It is translated as CSARDGPTSKNIQYF.

Ten or more counts support this clonotype. The genes are TRBV29-1 and TRBJ1-5; no clear D. V shed 7 bases and J shed 4 bases, with 11 bases lying between them. Germline V gene lookup returns CDR1 SQVTM and CDR2 ANQGSEA. The length of the CDR3 is 12 residues. Here the CDR3 reads CSALGPNQPQHF. The CDR3 DNA reads TGCAGCGCCCTGGGCCCGAATCAGCCCCAGCATTTT. The full variable domain, completed using reference TRBV29-1 and TRBJ1-5, is SAVISQKPSRDICQRGTSLTIQCQVDSQVTMMFWYRQQPGQSLTLIATANQGSEATYESGFVIDKFPISRPNLTFSTLTVSNMSPEDSSIYLCSALGPNQPQHFGDGTRLSIL.

The table lists this clonotype with many counts. The V gene is TRBV20-1, the J gene TRBJ2-1; 10 nucleotides line up with TRBD2. Trimming took 3 bases from V and 2 from J; bases not matched to a gene: 7. The CDR3 length is 16 residues. Germline assignment: CDR1 DFQATT and CDR2 SNEGSKA (reference sequence). The CDR3 reads CSARRPSGSTYNEQFF. The CDR3 DNA follows: TGCAGTGCTAGGCGGCCTAGCGGGAGCACCTACAATGAGCAGTTCTTC.